This T cell receptor beta chain was obtained from a study of control samples from healthy donors and cancer patients. Trimming removed 7 bases at V and 4 bases at J, with 11 bases between. The CDR3 is 13 amino acids. Germline V lookup: CDR1 MNHEY, CDR2 SVGAGI. TCRdb's table, derived via immunoSEQ multiplex PCR, lists solely in-frame clones and lacks some. The data hold over 85,000 clones, with 85% to 90% observed a single time. The clonotype comes from a woman in her forties or fifties with colorectal cancer. Input material: PBMCs. V is TRBV6-5 and J is TRBJ1-5; the D gene is possibly TRBD1 (6 bases). The CDR3 spells CASTKGGNQPQHF. The CDR3 bases are TGTGCCAGCACAAAGGGGGGGAATCAGCCCCAGCATTTT.